This TCR beta chain was observed in a study of T cells in Graves' hyperthyroidism and ophthalmopathy. For the study at large: Peripheral blood was drawn at first diagnosis, prior to all treatment. Overall study findings and caveats: Stable hyperthyroidism was told apart from ophthalmopathy by a model built on 13 V-J features. Most expanded thyroid clonotypes above 0.001 recurred in blood.

The blood sample dates from first hyperthyroidism diagnosis, preceding any ophthalmopathy symptoms. RNA transcripts served as the template for amplifying TCR beta CDR3 regions. Using the HTBI primer set, a first-round RT-PCR was run on the TCR CDR3. A single record per CDR3 protein comes from TCRdb applying MiXCR to the multiplex PCR reads. This sample has around 300,000 distinct CDR3 sequences, with about 15% found just once. A remark on this clonotype: The antigen is undetermined.

The CDR3 spans 19 residues. V lost 5 bases and J lost 2, with 22 bases in between. CDR1 is KGHSH, CDR2 LQKENI, per germline. The material sequenced was blood. The chain recombines TRBV18 with TRBJ2-6; the D gene could be TRBD1 or TRBD2 (5 bases each). This clonotype originated in a woman in her 50s with Graves' hyperthyroidism that later progressed to Graves' ophthalmopathy. In DNA, the CDR3 is TGTGCCAGCTCAAGGGACGGCCCCGCCGGCTTTGCTGGGGCCAACGTCCTGACTTTC. It translates to CASSRDGPAGFAGANVLTF.